This T cell receptor (beta chain) was captured in a study of shared clonotypes between healthy human individuals. Trimming stripped 6 bases from V and 2 bases from J, with 11 bases between. The CDR3 spans 13 residues. Germline CDR1 reads MNHEY; CDR2 reads SMNVEV (reference sequence). Splitting of CD4+ cells produced CD45RA+ naive and CD45RA-negative memory subsets. Clones were sequenced by immunoSEQ multiplex PCR, and TCRdb holds only the in-frame ones, with some missing. The table shows about 2.3 million clones, with roughly 92% occurring only once. Findings of the study overall: It was only blood that was sampled, and tissue repertoires likely differ.

Concerning this clone: Its antigen is unidentified.

The specimen sequenced was naive CD4+ T cells from PBMCs. The sample's subset: CD45RA+ positively selected. The gene calls are TRBV27 and TRBJ2-7; D is uncertain. The sequence derives from a man aged 18 to 30 in good health. Some clones in this sample may be carry-over from other donors' samples. CDR3 amino acids: CASSRASTYEQYF. CDR3 DNA: TGTGCCAGCAGCCGGGCATCAACCTACGAGCAGTACTTC.